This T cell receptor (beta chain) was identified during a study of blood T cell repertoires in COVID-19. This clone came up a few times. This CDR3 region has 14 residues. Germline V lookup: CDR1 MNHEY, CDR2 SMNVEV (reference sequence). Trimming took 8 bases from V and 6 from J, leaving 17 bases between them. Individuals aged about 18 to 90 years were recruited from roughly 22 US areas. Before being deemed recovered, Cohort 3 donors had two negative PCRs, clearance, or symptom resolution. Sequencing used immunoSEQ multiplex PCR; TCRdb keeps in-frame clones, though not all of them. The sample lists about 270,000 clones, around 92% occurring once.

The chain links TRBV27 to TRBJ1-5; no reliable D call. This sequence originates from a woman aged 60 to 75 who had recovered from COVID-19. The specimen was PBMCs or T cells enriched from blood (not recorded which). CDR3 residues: CASLKLDSGQPQHF. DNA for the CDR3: TGTGCCAGCCTAAAGTTGGATTCGGGTCAGCCCCAGCATTTT.